Shown below are 6 T cell receptor beta chains from a single sample sequenced in a study of Graves' ophthalmopathy and Graves' hyperthyroidism. The study amplified TCR beta CDR3 regions using RNA transcripts. HTBI primers were used in a first-round RT-PCR, which preceded a second-round multiplex PCR. TCRdb re-analysed the multiplex PCR reads in MiXCR, keeping a single row per CDR3 protein. The sample holds fewer than 650,000 distinct CDR3 sequences, about a fifth seen once. Sequenced input: peripheral blood. Receptors were obtained from a woman between 18 and 29 years old with stable Graves' hyperthyroidism. Some clones in this sample may be carry-over from other donors' samples.

This clonotype was seen many times. The V gene is TRBV3-1, the J gene TRBJ1-1; perhaps TRBD1 as D (5 bases). The CDR3 sequence is 14 residues long. V was clipped by 2 bases and J by 6 bases, with 13 bases between them. Germline V gives CDR1 LGHDT, CDR2 YNNKEL (reference sequence). The CDR3 spells CASSQRHEGSEAFF. In DNA, the CDR3 is TGTGCCAGCAGCCAACGCCATGAGGGGTCTGAAGCTTTCTTT.

This clonotype was seen at least ten times. The chain is built from TRBV6-5 and TRBJ1-5, with D perhaps matching TRBD1 (6 bases). CDR3 length equals 16 residues. Trimming pared 6 bases from V and 4 bases from J, leaving 19 bases between. Germline V gene sequence: CDR1 MNHEY, CDR2 SVGAGI. Written as DNA, the CDR3 is TGTGCCAGCAGACGCACTTCCAGGGGTTGGAATCAGCCCCAGCATTTT. Its translation is CASRRTSRGWNQPQHF.

This chain joins TRBV29-1 and TRBJ2-5; 9 nucleotides align to TRBD1. CDR1 and CDR2 (germline): SQVTM, ANQGSEA. The J segment lost 5 bases and the V segment lost 5 bases, leaving 6 bases of the junction unmatched. This CDR3 is 13 amino acids long. The CDR3 DNA reads as TGCAGCGTTCCCTACGGACAGGGGGAGACCCAGTACTTC. Protein product: CSVPYGQGETQYF.

This chain joins TRBV13 and TRBJ2-4, with D unresolved. The CDR3 loop spans 13 amino acids. Germline lookup yields CDR1 PRHDT and CDR2 FYEKMQ (reference sequence). Trimming pared 2 bases from V and 1 base from J, leaving 3 bases between. CDR3 DNA sequence: TGTGCCAGCAGCTTACAGGCCAAAAACATTCAGTACTTC. Protein sequence: CASSLQAKNIQYF.

This clonotype appeared many times. V gene TRBV6-1 combines with J gene TRBJ2-2, with 10 bases that match TRBD1. The CDR3 loop spans 14 amino acids. From germline, CDR1 is MNHNS and CDR2 SASEGT. V shed 4 bases and J 6 bases; nucleotides not matched to a gene: 2. In nucleotides, the CDR3 is TGTGCCAGCAGTGTCGGGACAGGGGCCGGGGAGCTGTTTTTT. Its protein product is CASSVGTGAGELFF.

This clonotype came up a few times. A much larger clonotype is one base distant, so this may be a read error. This chain links TRBV12-3 or TRBV12-4 with TRBJ1-5; no clear D gene. CDR3 size: 13 residues. V was clipped by 6 bases and J by 7 bases, with 13 bases between them. The chain's CDR3 is CASSGSGWQPQHF. Written as DNA, the CDR3 is TGTGCCAGCAGCGGTAGTGGGTGGCAGCCCCAGCATTTT.